Listed here are 20 T cell receptor beta chains from one sample, sequenced in a study of blood T cell repertoires in COVID-19 (dated by TCRdb to the early 2020s). Library preparation was by the immunoSEQ multiplex PCR assay. The table was pulled from immuneACCESS by TCRdb, which kept in-frame rearrangements only. Such tables lose some clones; where checked, under half of the loss comes from unresolved V genes, and the rest has no known cause. The sample table shows roughly 190,000 clones, and 65% to 85% are seen once. Roughly 3.2% of the sample is in the top ten clones. Sequencing was performed on PBMCs or T cells enriched from blood (not recorded which). Receptor source: a woman in her thirties who had recovered from COVID-19.

The chain carries TRBV7-5 and TRBJ1-6; the D segment call TRBD1 is taken from the table without a DNA check. TRBV7-5 is tagged as a pseudogene. There are 13 residues in the CDR3. This CDR3 reads CARSEDSNSPLHF. The CDR3 DNA reads as TGTGCCAGAAGCGAAGACAGTAATTCACCCCTCCACTTT.

This chain connects TRBV19 to TRBJ2-1; D unclear. CDR1 and CDR2 from the germline V gene are LNHDA and SQIVND (reference sequence). V lost 1 base, J lost 4 bases, and 5 bases lay in between. This CDR3 has 13 amino acids. CDR3: CASSIAGYNEQFF. The CDR3 DNA sequence: TGTGCCAGTAGTATAGCCGGGTACAATGAGCAGTTCTTC.

This rearrangement joins TRBV28 to TRBJ2-7; 9 nucleotides line up with TRBD1. The CDR3 spans 14 residues. V shed 3 bases and J 4 bases; nucleotides not matched to a gene: 4. From germline, CDR1 is MDHEN and CDR2 SYDVKM. The CDR3 DNA is TGTGCCAGCAGTTTCGGGACAGGGTCGTACGAGCAGTACGTC. This translates into CASSFGTGSYEQYV.

The CDR3 nucleotides read TGCGCCAGCAGCTTATTATCTGGGGCCAACGTCCTGACTTTC. It is translated as CASSLLSGANVLTF. The gene calls are TRBV5-1 and TRBJ2-6; no definite D call. Per the germline V gene, CDR1 is SGHRS and CDR2 is YFSETQ. V lost 2 bases to trimming and J lost 1 base, with 4 bases between them. The CDR3 has 14 residues. Variable domain in full (rest from reference TRBV5-1 and TRBJ2-6): KAGVTQTPRYLIKTRGQQVTLSCSPISGHRSVSWYQQTPGQGLQFLFEYFSETQRNKGNFPGRFSGRQFSNSRSEMNVSTLELGDSALYLCASSLLSGANVLTFGAGSRLTVL.

The chain links TRBV24-1 to TRBJ2-3, with 9 positions matching TRBD1. The CDR3 is 15 residues long. Germline V gene lookup returns CDR1 KGHDR and CDR2 SFDVKD. V lost 5 bases and J lost 4; bases outside the gene matches: 6. The CDR3 nucleotides read TGTGCCACCAGTGCGAGGGGACAGGGATCAGATACGCAGTATTTT. This encodes CATSARGQGSDTQYF.

This clone was observed a handful of times. Mismatch with germline at one junction end may stem from a read error. This chain links TRBV28 with TRBJ1-6; 7 bases match TRBD1. Germline V CDR1 and CDR2: MDHEN, SYDVKM. There are 17 residues in the CDR3. The CDR3 coding sequence is TGTGCCAGCAGGTTATTATCTACAGGGGATGCAGCAGGACCCCTCCACTTT. Protein: CASRLLSTGDAAGPLHF.

In this sample, this clone turned up once. CDR3 DNA sequence: TGCGCCAGCAGCTTGGGACAGGGGAGCAGCTCTGGAAACACCATATATTTT. This translates into CASSLGQGSSSGNTIYF. The J gene is TRBJ1-3, the V gene TRBV5-1; 8 bases agree with TRBD1. The CDR3 runs to 17 residues. V shed 0 bases, J shed 0 bases, and the junction held 5 bases outside the gene matches. The germline gives CDR1 SGHRS, CDR2 YFSETQ.

The gene calls are TRBV18 and TRBJ2-7, with D maybe TRBD1 (6 bases). CDR3 length equals 14 residues. Trimming left V 2 bases short and J 2 bases short, with 10 bases between. Germline values: CDR1 KGHSH, CDR2 LQKENI. CDR3 in amino acids: CASSPSTGPYEQYV. Written as DNA, the CDR3 is TGTGCCAGCTCACCATCGACAGGCCCCTACGAGCAGTACGTC.

The V and J genes are TRBV28 and TRBJ2-4; TRBD2 matches at 7 bases. CDR3 size: 15 residues. From germline, CDR1 is MDHEN and CDR2 SYDVKM. V lost 2 bases, J lost 0 bases, and 1 base stayed unmatched. As DNA, the CDR3 is TGTGCCAGCAGTTTACGGGGGGTAGCCAAAAACATTCAGTACTTC. The encoded protein is CASSLRGVAKNIQYF.

The chain carries TRBV28 and TRBJ2-7; tentatively, D is TRBD1 (6 bases). V was clipped by 1 base and J by 10 bases, with 8 bases between them. Per germline, CDR1 MDHEN and CDR2 SYDVKM. The CDR3 loop spans 11 amino acids. CDR3 residues: CASSLSRGQYF. CDR3 bases: TGTGCCAGCAGTTTATCCAGGGGACAGTACTTC. Variable domain in full (rest from reference TRBV28 and TRBJ2-7): DVKVTQSSRYLVKRTGEKVFLECVQDMDHENMFWYRQDPGLGLRLIYFSYDVKMKEKGDIPEGYSVSREKKERFSLILESASTNQTSMYLCASSLSRGQYFGPGTRLTVT.

The rearrangement uses TRBV19 and TRBJ2-5, with D possibly matching TRBD2 (6 bases). Trimming removed 2 bases at V and 7 bases at J, with 23 bases between. Germline-derived CDR1 and CDR2 are LNHDA and SQIVND (reference sequence). The CDR3 spans 17 residues. The CDR3 loop is CASSIKGRGTGLWTQYF. Written as DNA, the CDR3 is TGTGCCAGTAGTATAAAGGGGCGCGGGACGGGGTTATGGACCCAGTACTTC.

To note about this clone: The same CDR3 arises from other DNA sequences in this sample as well. The rearrangement uses TRBV5-1 and TRBJ1-2, with D possibly matching TRBD1 (5 bases). Trimming cost V 0 bases and J 8 bases, with 8 bases left between them. CDR1 and CDR2 from the germline V gene are SGHRS and YFSETQ. The CDR3 covers 12 residues. CDR3 residues: CASSLDRGGYTF. CDR3 DNA sequence: TGCGCCAGCAGCTTGGACCGGGGGGGCTACACCTTC.

CDR3: CASSEGQNTEAFF. As DNA, the CDR3 is TGTGCCAGCAGTGAAGGACAGAACACTGAAGCTTTCTTT. The chain is built from TRBV6-1 and TRBJ1-1; D unresolved. The ends were cut back, 1 base at V and 1 base at J, with 4 bases in the middle. CDR1 is MNHNS, CDR2 SASEGT, per germline. The CDR3 consists of 13 residues.

The J gene is TRBJ1-1, the V gene TRBV28, with D hard to call. V lost 2 bases to trimming and J lost 3 bases, with 10 bases between them. The CDR3 runs to 14 residues. Germline assignment: CDR1 MDHEN and CDR2 SYDVKM. The CDR3 loop reads CASSLGPRDTEAFF. As DNA, the CDR3 is TGTGCCAGCAGTTTAGGGCCGAGGGACACTGAAGCTTTCTTT.

This chain links TRBV19 with TRBJ2-4, with a weak D call TRBD2 (6 bases). The V end was cut by 7 bases, the J end by 7 bases, with 17 bases between. The CDR3 loop spans 14 amino acids. Germline V gives CDR1 LNHDA, CDR2 SQIVND (reference sequence). CDR3 DNA sequence: TGTGCCAGTACCCCCGCCGGGAGAGGGAACATTCAGTACTTC. This gives the protein CASTPAGRGNIQYF.

The chain combines TRBV25-1 with TRBJ1-2, with D perhaps matching TRBD1 (5 bases). CDR1 and CDR2 (germline): MGHDK, SYGVNS. This CDR3 is built from 14 residues. V was trimmed by 3 bases and J by 4 bases, leaving 12 bases between them. The CDR3 bases are TGTGCCAGCAGTGACCCCAGGGTAGGCTATGGCTACACCTTC. Its protein product is CASSDPRVGYGYTF.

J is TRBJ2-7 and V is TRBV27; tentative D call: TRBD1 (5 bases). This CDR3 is built from 13 residues. Germline CDR1 MNHEY, CDR2 SMNVEV (reference sequence). V was shortened by 3 bases and J by 1 base, with 7 bases between the two germline ends. CDR3 bases: TGTGCCAGCAGTTTGAGGACATCCTACGAGCAGTACTTC. Translation gives CASSLRTSYEQYF.

The chain recombines TRBV7-8 with TRBJ2-3; possibly TRBD1 for D (6 bases). Trimming cost V 0 bases and J 9 bases, with 10 bases left between them. The CDR3 spans 13 residues. Germline CDR1 and CDR2: SGHVS and FQNEAQ. DNA for the CDR3: TGTGCCAGCAGCTTAGCGGGACAAGGGACGCAGTATTTT. Its translation is CASSLAGQGTQYF. Variable domain in full (rest from reference TRBV7-8 and TRBJ2-3): GAGVSQSPRYKVAKRGQDVALRCDPISGHVSLFWYQQALGQGPEFLTYFQNEAQLDKSGLPSDRFFAERPEGSVSTLKIQRTQQEDSAVYLCASSLAGQGTQYFGPGTRLTVL.

This sequence joins TRBV2 and TRBJ1-6, with 7 bases lining up with TRBD1. CDR1 and CDR2 (germline): SNHLY, FYNNEI. After removal of 7 bases from V and 9 bases from J, the junction contained 6 bases not matched to a gene. The CDR3 runs to 13 residues. The chain's CDR3 is CASTRGFSSPLHF. In DNA form, the CDR3 reads TGTGCCAGCACCAGGGGGTTTAGTTCACCCCTCCACTTT.

This sequence joins TRBV10-3 and TRBJ1-6; D possibly corresponds to TRBD1 (6 bases). The length of the CDR3 is 15 residues. The V gene's germline CDR1 is ENHRY and CDR2 SYGVKD. V was shortened by 10 bases and J by 7 bases, with 20 bases between the two germline ends. CDR3 loop: CATRGITGGNSPLHF. The CDR3 DNA is TGTGCCACCAGGGGCATCACGGGGGGAAATTCACCCCTCCACTTT.